The 31 T cell receptor beta chains below were found in one sample sequenced in a study of shared clonotypes between healthy human individuals. Data came from immunoSEQ multiplex PCR; TCRdb stores just in-frame clones and leaves some out. This sample has 550,000 to 600,000 clones; around three quarters occur once, and the top ten carry around 12%. Sample: PBMCs. These receptor sequences come from a woman in her thirties or forties in good health. Some clones in this sample may be carry-over from other donors' samples.

The CDR3 loop reads CASSQDRGASVVAFF. The DNA for the CDR3 is TGCGCCAGCAGCCAAGACCGAGGGGCGTCGGTTGTAGCTTTCTTT. The V and J genes are TRBV4-1 and TRBJ1-1; D may be TRBD1 (5 bases). The CDR3 is 15 amino acids. Trimming removed 0 bases from V and 10 bases from J, with 18 bases in between. Germline V gives CDR1 MGHRA, CDR2 YSYEKL.

About this clone: This sequence is one base from a far larger clone and is likely a read error. The V gene is TRBV29-1, the J gene TRBJ2-5, with 7 bases fitting TRBD1. Germline V gene sequence: CDR1 SQVTM, CDR2 ANQGSEA. The CDR3 is 15 amino acids. The CDR3 region has the DNA TGCAGCGTTGGCCCCCATGACAGGGTTGGAGAGGCCCAGTACTTC. Translation gives CSVGPHDRVGEAQYF.

The rearrangement links TRBV9 to TRBJ2-7; 10 bases agree with TRBD2. V was pared by 0 bases and J by 6 bases, with 9 bases of the junction left unmatched. This CDR3 is built from 16 residues. Germline V CDR1 and CDR2: SGDLS, YYNGEE. The CDR3 DNA follows: TGTGCCAGCAGCGTAGAACCAGCGGGAGGGATTGGCGAGCAGTACTTC. As protein: CASSVEPAGGIGEQYF. Complete variable domain (other parts from reference TRBV9 and TRBJ2-7): DSGVTQTPKHLITATGQRVTLRCSPRSGDLSVYWYQQSLDQGLQFLIQYYNGEERAKGNILERFSAQQFPDLHSELNLSSLELGDSALYFCASSVEPAGGIGEQYFGPGTRLTVT.

The rearrangement uses TRBV6-5 and TRBJ2-7; maybe TRBD1 (6 bases). The CDR3 length is 13 residues. The V and J ends lost 5 bases and 6 bases respectively, with 14 bases between them. Germline V gene lookup returns CDR1 MNHEY and CDR2 SVGAGI. Here the CDR3 DNA reads TGTGCCAGCAGTGAAACAGGGAAAAGCGAGCAGTACTTC. This gives the protein CASSETGKSEQYF.

This chain connects TRBV7-2 to TRBJ1-1; no clear D gene. Per the germline V gene, CDR1 is SGHTA and CDR2 is FQGNSA. There are 12 residues in the CDR3. Trimming took off 5 bases at V and 5 bases at J, with 9 bases between the two ends. The DNA of the CDR3 is TGTGCCAGCAGCCACCGGGGTACTGAAGCTTTCTTT. This sequence encodes CASSHRGTEAFF.

The rearrangement uses TRBV4-1 and TRBJ2-1, with 7 nucleotides matching TRBD2. The CDR3 contains 17 residues. CDR1 is MGHRA, CDR2 YSYEKL, per germline. After removal of 4 bases from V and 1 base from J, the junction contained 10 bases not matched to a gene. In nucleotides, the CDR3 is TGCGCCAGCAGCCGGGGGTTGCGGGAGAGGTCCTACAATGAGCAGTTCTTC. The encoded protein is CASSRGLRERSYNEQFF.

This chain links TRBV2 with TRBJ2-1, with 14 bases fitting TRBD2. Unmatched junction bases numbered 6, after V lost 5 bases and J lost 0 bases. The CDR3 contains 18 residues. Germline V lookup: CDR1 SNHLY, CDR2 FYNNEI. The CDR3 protein is CASSSRTSGRSSYNEQFF. The CDR3 DNA follows: TGTGCCAGCAGTTCGCGGACTAGCGGGAGGAGCTCCTACAATGAGCAGTTCTTC. Complete variable domain (other parts from reference TRBV2 and TRBJ2-1): EPEVTQTPSHQVTQMGQEVILRCVPISNHLYFYWYRQILGQKVEFLVSFYNNEISEKSEIFDDQFSVERPDGSNFTLKIRSTKLEDSAMYFCASSSRTSGRSSYNEQFFGPGTRLTVL.

This clone was detected a few times. The chain recombines TRBV9 with TRBJ2-1, with TRBD1 identical over 8 bases. The V gene end was trimmed by 0 bases and the J gene end by 3 bases; junction bases not matched to a gene: 5. This CDR3 is built from 16 residues. Per the germline V gene, CDR1 is SGDLS and CDR2 is YYNGEE. The DNA of the CDR3 is TGTGCCAGCAGCGTAGCCGACAGGGGTGGCTACAATGAGCAGTTCTTC. Translation gives CASSVADRGGYNEQFF.

The chain carries TRBV7-2 and TRBJ2-7; D gene ambiguous. Trimming took 1 base from V and 6 from J, leaving 7 bases between them. CDR3 length: 12 residues. Germline V CDR1 and CDR2: SGHTA, FQGNSA. The CDR3 DNA is TGTGCCAGCAGCTTAGTTTTCGGCGAGCAGTACTTC. It is translated as CASSLVFGEQYF.

J is TRBJ2-3 and V is TRBV11-2; 9 nucleotides align to TRBD1. The CDR3 covers 13 residues. In germline, CDR1 is SGHAT, CDR2 FQNNGV. The J segment lost 10 bases and the V segment lost 5 bases, leaving 7 bases of the junction unmatched. The CDR3 nucleotides are TGTGCCAGCAGCCGTGGGGGGGACAGGGCGCAGTATTTT. It encodes CASSRGGDRAQYF.

The rearrangement joins TRBV15 to TRBJ2-1; a possible D gene is TRBD2 (6 bases). The CDR3 totals 16 residues. The germline CDR1 and CDR2 sequences are LNHNV and YYDKDF (reference sequence). V lost 0 bases, J lost 0 bases, and 9 bases lay in between. The CDR3 is CATSRDGDFSYNEQFF. The CDR3 DNA reads as TGTGCCACCAGCAGAGATGGGGACTTCTCCTACAATGAGCAGTTCTTC.

This chain joins TRBV18 and TRBJ1-2, with D perhaps matching TRBD1 (5 bases). This CDR3 is built from 16 residues. Germline values: CDR1 KGHSH, CDR2 LQKENI. The V end lost 1 base, the J end lost 4 bases, and 16 bases lay between the germline ends. Written as DNA, the CDR3 is TGTGCCAGCTCACCACTCCCGACAGTCGACCCCTATGGCTACACCTTC. Its translation: CASSPLPTVDPYGYTF.

This chain connects TRBV4-1 to TRBJ2-3; 12 positions match TRBD2. J lost 3 bases, V lost 3 bases, and 4 bases had no gene match. Germline V gives CDR1 MGHRA, CDR2 YSYEKL. This CDR3 has 16 residues. The CDR3 region has the DNA TGCGCCAGCAGCCAGAGGACTAGCGGGAAGACAGATACGCAGTATTTT. Its translation: CASSQRTSGKTDTQYF.

The chain links TRBV30 to TRBJ1-5; D gene ambiguous. In germline, CDR1 is GTSNPN, CDR2 SVGIG (reference sequence). The CDR3 loop spans 12 amino acids. V lost 4 bases to trimming and J lost 7 bases, with 11 bases between them. The CDR3 reads CAWTGRGQPQHF. The CDR3 region has the DNA TGTGCCTGGACGGGTCGAGGGCAGCCCCAGCATTTT.

The rearrangement uses TRBV25-1 and TRBJ1-3; D might be TRBD1 (5 bases). In germline, CDR1 is MGHDK, CDR2 SYGVNS. The CDR3 loop spans 15 amino acids. Trimming stripped 3 bases from V and 0 bases from J, with 9 bases between. CDR3 region: CASSDGRGSGNTIYF. CDR3 sequence (DNA): TGTGCCAGCAGTGACGGGAGGGGCTCTGGAAACACCATATATTTT.

DNA for the CDR3: TGCGCCAGCAGTGAGTCGAGGGCTAGCGGGAGGGTGGACGAGCAGTACTTC. Its translation is CASSESRASGRVDEQYF. The chain is built from TRBV10-1 and TRBJ2-7; 12 bases are shared with TRBD2. The V and J ends lost 0 bases and 5 bases, in that order; junction bases with no gene match: 8. The CDR3 totals 17 residues. Germline V CDR1 and CDR2: WNHNN, SYGVQD (reference sequence).

The rearrangement uses TRBV5-1 and TRBJ2-5; 9 positions match TRBD2. Germline V CDR1 and CDR2: SGHRS, YFSETQ. After removal of 0 bases from V and 1 base from J, the junction contained 4 bases not matched to a gene. The length of the CDR3 is 16 residues. CDR3: CASSLAGSGGQETQYF. In DNA, the CDR3 is TGCGCCAGCAGCTTGGCCGGTAGCGGGGGCCAAGAGACCCAGTACTTC.

This sequence joins TRBV10-3 and TRBJ2-5, with TRBD2 as a possible D gene (6 bases). Near its end, the DNA agrees better with TRBJ2-7, so the J call may be wrong. The CDR3 length is 14 residues. The germline CDR1 and CDR2 sequences are ENHRY and SYGVKD. The CDR3 protein is CAIASGVSSYEQYF. The CDR3 nucleotides are TGTGCCATCGCTTCGGGGGTGAGCTCCTACGAGCAGTACTTC.

The chain combines TRBV19 with TRBJ1-2; 8 positions agree with TRBD1. The germline V gene has CDR1 LNHDA and CDR2 SQIVND (reference sequence). After removal of 5 bases from V and 5 bases from J, the junction contained 1 base not matched to a gene. The CDR3 runs 12 residues. The CDR3 DNA is TGTGCCAGTAGTCGGACAGGGTATGGCTACACCTTC. Protein: CASSRTGYGYTF. The whole variable domain, filled in from reference TRBV19 and TRBJ1-2, reads DGGITQSPKYLFRKEGQNVTLSCEQNLNHDAMYWYRQDPGQGLRLIYYSQIVNDFQKGDIAEGYSVSREKKESFPLTVTSAQKNPTAFYLCASSRTGYGYTFGSGTRLTVV.

In this sample, this clone turned up a few times. The V call is TRBV11-1, the J call TRBJ2-4; TRBD1 agrees at 7 bases. Germline CDR1 reads SGHAT; CDR2 reads FQDESV (reference sequence). The ends lost 7 bases at V and 6 bases at J; junction bases unmatched: 6. This CDR3 is 13 amino acids long. CDR3 in amino acids: CASNDRAGNIQYF. The CDR3 DNA reads TGTGCCAGCAACGACAGGGCTGGAAACATTCAGTACTTC.

The chain employs TRBV7-3 and TRBJ2-2; D assignment may be TRBD1 or TRBD2 (5 bases each). CDR1 and CDR2 (germline): SGHTA, FQGTGA. The CDR3 totals 16 residues. Trimming took off 5 bases at V and 2 bases at J, with 15 bases between the two ends. This CDR3 is CASSPRGGGNTGELFF. The CDR3 coding sequence is TGTGCCAGCAGCCCCCGGGGTGGGGGAAACACCGGGGAGCTGTTTTTT.

This clone was found a few times. The rearrangement links TRBV5-4 to TRBJ2-7; tentative D call: TRBD2 (6 bases). Trimming shortened V by 5 bases and J by 3 bases, and 12 bases separated the two germline ends. Germline CDR1 is SGHNT and CDR2 is YYREEE (reference sequence). The CDR3 totals 13 residues. The CDR3 sequence: CASRIGGSYEQYF. The CDR3 coding sequence is TGTGCCAGCAGAATCGGGGGTAGCTACGAGCAGTACTTC.

The gene calls are TRBV2 and TRBJ2-7, with 9 bases lining up with TRBD2. Losses at the gene ends were 5 bases for V and 3 bases for J; bases not matched to a gene: 5. This CDR3 contains 14 residues. Looked up from germline, CDR1 is SNHLY and CDR2 is FYNNEI. In nucleotides, the CDR3 is TGTGCCAGCAGTTACGGGACTAGCCACTACGAGCAGTACTTC. Translated: CASSYGTSHYEQYF.

The chain links TRBV11-1 to TRBJ2-1; D might be TRBD2 (5 bases). Germline V lookup: CDR1 SGHAT, CDR2 FQDESV (reference sequence). The CDR3 has 17 amino acids. Trimming shortened V by 5 bases and J by 6 bases, and 23 bases separated the two germline ends. The chain's CDR3 is CASSPLGSGLDTNEQFF. The CDR3 DNA is TGTGCCAGCAGCCCCCTAGGGAGTGGACTCGATACCAATGAGCAGTTCTTC.

This clone has only a few counts. The chain carries TRBV18 and TRBJ1-1; D remains ambiguous. The germline gives CDR1 KGHSH, CDR2 LQKENI. This CDR3 comprises 12 residues. V lost 2 bases and J lost 5, with 6 bases in between. CDR3: CASSPSRTEAFF. CDR3 DNA: TGTGCCAGCTCACCATCTAGAACTGAAGCTTTCTTT. Combining the CDR3 with reference TRBV18 and TRBJ1-1 gives the whole variable domain NAGVMQNPRHLVRRRGQEARLRCSPMKGHSHVYWYRQLPEEGLKFMVYLQKENIIDESGMPKERFSAEFPKEGPSILRIQQVVRGDSAAYFCASSPSRTEAFFGQGTRLTVV.

This clone was seen once. This rearrangement joins TRBV4-1 to TRBJ2-7; 10 bases line up with TRBD2. J was trimmed by 3 bases and V by 5 bases; bases with no gene match: 25. Germline lookup yields CDR1 MGHRA and CDR2 YSYEKL. The CDR3 covers 21 residues. CDR3 protein: CASSYQFSRVAGGPSRYEQYF. The CDR3 DNA sequence: TGCGCCAGCAGCTACCAATTCTCTCGGGTAGCGGGAGGCCCATCCCGCTACGAGCAGTACTTC.

The J gene is TRBJ1-1, the V gene TRBV15; 8 bases agree with TRBD1. V trimming: 2 bases; J trimming: 5 bases; junction bases outside the gene matches: 7. The V gene's germline CDR1 is LNHNV and CDR2 YYDKDF (reference sequence). This CDR3 region has 15 residues. As DNA, the CDR3 is TGTGCCACCAGCAGACCAGACAGGGGTAGAACTGAAGCTTTCTTT. It codes for CATSRPDRGRTEAFF.

This clone was counted between two and nine times. This rearrangement joins TRBV10-2 to TRBJ2-7; the match to TRBD2 covers 13 bases. Looked up from germline, CDR1 is WSHSY and CDR2 is SAAADI. The CDR3 is made up of 15 amino acids. V trimming: 6 bases; J trimming: 3 bases; junction bases outside the gene matches: 5. The CDR3 sequence: CASRPGTSGNYEQYF. CDR3 bases: TGCGCCAGCAGGCCCGGGACTAGCGGGAACTACGAGCAGTACTTC.

The chain carries TRBV7-2 and TRBJ2-1, with TRBD1 matching over 11 bases. V shed 3 bases and J 9 bases; nucleotides not matched to a gene: 4. The length of the CDR3 is 14 residues. The V gene's germline CDR1 is SGHTA and CDR2 FQGNSA. CDR3 sequence (DNA): TGTGCCAGCAGCTTGGACAGGGGGCTTGGTGAGCAGTTCTTC. Amino acid sequence: CASSLDRGLGEQFF.

Turning to this clone: A far more abundant clone sits one base away, making this likely a read error. The chain couples TRBV30 to TRBJ2-7; 9 bases line up with TRBD2. The trim removed 0 bases at V and 3 bases at J, leaving 6 bases unmatched. The CDR3 totals 15 residues. CDR1 and CDR2 (germline): GTSNPN, SVGIG (reference sequence). The CDR3 bases are TGTGCCTGGAGTGTACGGCGGGGGGGCTTCTACGAGCAGTACTTC. It yields the protein CAWSVRRGGFYEQYF.

Worth noting for this clone: One end of the junction is discordant with germline, which a read error may explain. The gene calls are TRBV28 and TRBJ2-7; the D is unclear. Germline loops: CDR1 MDHEN, CDR2 SYDVKM. This CDR3 is 13 amino acids long. The CDR3 loop is CASSLSTTYKQYF. CDR3 bases: TGTGCCAGCAGTTTATCCACCACCTACAAGCAGTACTTC.